This T cell receptor beta chain was identified during a study of shared clonotypes between healthy human individuals (dated by TCRdb to 2020 to 2022). As for the study more broadly: A couple of women and a few men aged 18 to 49 years were included in the cohort. For each donor, CD4 naive and CD4 memory were each run on three plates, CD8 naive on two plates, and CD8 memory on one plate. Blood TCR repertoires of about 5 healthy adults were deeply sequenced to estimate repertoire size and the extent of clonotype sharing between individuals. Libraries were prepared and TCR repertoires were sequenced by different laboratories using diverse techniques, in order to increase sequencing depth and limit assay-specific biases. Between about 0.8 and 8.9 billion PBMCs per donor were obtained by leukapheresis.

From the germline V gene, CDR1 is LGHNA and CDR2 is YNFKEQ. V and J lose 0 bases and 7 bases, and a span of 16 bases separates them. Reading from cysteine to phenylalanine, the CDR3 counts 15 amino acids. CDR3 DNA only is kept here, 45 bases in frame from base 1. This clone was recorded once. The antigen this receptor binds is unknown. Base-call qualities are not available, and no considerably larger clone is one nucleotide away. Using the deep immunoSEQ assay, multiplex PCR amplified TCR CDR3 regions from genomic DNA. Extracted genomic DNA from each cell subset was distributed evenly across all wells of several immunoSEQ 96-well plates, and each plate was treated as a replicate. For sorted subsets, around 0.2 ug genomic DNA, equal to 30,000 to 35,000 T cell genomes, was loaded into each replicate PCR. The purified libraries were quantified using a Qubit 3.0 fluorometer, sized with a Bioanalyzer 2100, and then quantified again using the KAPA Library Quantification kit. Every immunoSEQ 96-well plate was sequenced on a separate single-read 150-cycle Illumina NextSeq 550 flow cell. As for the authors' bioinformatics: Because the immunoSEQ output held only junctional sequences and lacked quality scores, the filtering could not match the filtering applied to full-length reads. Sequences were annotated with PyIR, a Python wrapper for IgBLAST v1.9, using IMGT germline references to assign V/J genes and CDR3. Reads were filtered out if the reads had weak V/J assignments (E-value above 1e-6), no CDR3, stop codons, out-of-frame junctions, or ambiguous translated residues. V3J clonotypes were defined as sequences sharing an identical inferred V gene, J gene, and CDR3 amino acid sequence. Percentage overlap between repertoires was computed as shared unique clonotypes divided by the size of the smaller repertoire. RTK rarefaction, the Chao1 estimator, and Recon v2.1 estimates of unobserved clonotypes were used to assess repertoire richness. Generation probabilities for all TCRbeta clonotypes obtained by the gDNA method from a handful of donors were computed using OLGA. Drawn from immuneACCESS, this table holds only the in-frame rearrangements with V and J called that TCRdb kept. Clones are partly lost; checked studies trace under half to an unresolved V gene and leave the rest unexplained. The D gene and trimming were derived from the DNA, and the V and J assignments and clone size from that table. The sample has around 2.1 million clones on record, 93% of them singletons. The ten largest clones add up to roughly 1.8% of the sample.

CD8 naive samples consisted of CD45RO-negative cells that were positively selected for CCR7, yielding a CD45RA+CCR7+ population without TemRA cells. The donors were healthy, HIV-negative adults who had no recently reported acute infections or vaccinations. All donors were Caucasian adults living in Nashville, Tennessee, USA. Blood was obtained by leukapheresis, after which PBMCs were separated by Ficoll-Histopaque density gradient centrifugation and cryopreserved in liquid nitrogen vapor phase. Analytical flow cytometry was used to check the purity and quantity of every magnetically sorted T cell population. Genomic DNA was isolated from each sorted fraction and quantified by UV absorbance on a Nanodrop 2000c. Overall study results and their limits: Pairwise subsampling indicated that sequencing depth was expected to affect the degree of clonotype sharing among donors. Sampling was restricted to blood, and TCR repertoires in tissue are likely to differ from TCR repertoires in blood. Because the study included a small number of donors, the genetic and exposure-history diversity represented was limited. Rarefaction of sorted-subset datasets indicated incomplete sequencing despite the large sequencing depth. Higher generation probabilities were observed for clonotypes shared by all four sorted-subset donors than for non-shared clonotypes. Roughly 5% of naive CD4, around 3.6% of naive CD8, approximately 2.2% of memory CD4, and about 0.4% of memory CD8 clonotypes were shared across several donors. Estimated clonotype richness was generally larger for naive than for memory subsets.

The clonotype was recovered from a man aged 18-30 years in good health. Some clones in this sample may be carry-over from other donors' samples. Rearrangement joined TRBV4-2 to TRBJ2-7, and possibly TRBD2, on 5 matching bases. The sequencing sample was made of naive CD8+ T cells from PBMCs. The sample's cell subset or site, from its label and the paper: CD45RA+CCR7+. The DNA sequence is given as TGTGCCAGCAGCCAAGAGGATGAGGGAGTGGGGGAGCAGTACTTC. Translated, it reads CASSQEDEGVGEQYF.